The 14 T cell receptor beta chains reported below all come from one sample, sequenced in a study of blood T cell repertoires in COVID-19. The assay was immunoSEQ multiplex PCR, and TCRdb's table has in-frame clones only and misses some. Of approximately 76,000 clones detected, about 90% appear once; the ten largest clones hold 7% to 9.5%. Sequenced sample: peripheral blood. Receptors originate from a human donor in a cohort sampled during active COVID-19.

The sample holds a few counts of this clone. This rearrangement joins TRBV28 to TRBJ1-3; D gene ambiguous. V was shortened by 2 bases and J by 0 bases, with 5 bases between the two germline ends. This CDR3 is 14 amino acids long. Germline V gene data show CDR1 as MDHEN and CDR2 as SYDVKM. As DNA, the CDR3 is TGTGCCAGCAGTTTAGGGCTCTCTGGAAACACCATATATTTT. Amino acids: CASSLGLSGNTIYF.

The sample holds one count of this clone. The rearrangement joins TRBV4-1 to TRBJ2-5, with TRBD2 matching 15 bases. Losses at the gene ends were 1 base for V and 4 bases for J; bases not matched to a gene: 1. The V gene's germline CDR1 is MGHRA and CDR2 YSYEKL. The CDR3 runs to 16 residues. DNA for the CDR3: TGCGCCAGCAGCCAAGGGACTAGCGGGGGGGGAGAGACCCAGTACTTC. This gives the protein CASSQGTSGGGETQYF.

The chain has TRBV7-9 and TRBJ2-7; a weak D match, TRBD2 (7 bases). Trimming cost V 8 bases and J 5 bases, with 13 bases left between them. This CDR3 is built from 12 residues. Germline V gives CDR1 SEHNR, CDR2 FQNEAQ (reference sequence). For the CDR3, the DNA is TGTGCCAGCGGGGGGGCCCGGGACGAGCAGTACTTC. As protein: CASGGARDEQYF.

The rearrangement joins TRBV2 to TRBJ1-1; D uncertain. Trimming pared 4 bases from V and 2 bases from J, leaving 17 bases between. Germline V gene sequence: CDR1 SNHLY, CDR2 FYNNEI. The CDR3 runs to 16 residues. CDR3 DNA: TGTGCCAGCAGTGCCTTGGAGGGCAGCCCTAACACTGAAGCTTTCTTT. Translated, it gives CASSALEGSPNTEAFF.

The CDR3 loop is CASGTGNTEAFF. For the CDR3, the DNA is TGTGCCAGCGGGACAGGGAACACTGAAGCTTTCTTT. V gene TRBV2 combines with J gene TRBJ1-1; 8 nucleotides line up with TRBD1. Germline values: CDR1 SNHLY, CDR2 FYNNEI. J lost 1 base, V lost 8 bases, and 0 bases had no gene match. The CDR3 loop spans 12 amino acids.

This clone was counted a few times. This sequence joins TRBV15 and TRBJ1-2, with D possibly TRBD1 on 6 matching bases. The V end was cut by 0 bases, the J end by 13 bases, with 21 bases between. The CDR3 length is 15 residues. Germline CDR1 reads LNHNV; CDR2 reads YYDKDF (reference sequence). CDR3 loop: CATSRDRAGASEGTF. DNA of the CDR3: TGTGCCACCAGCAGAGATCGGGCAGGGGCCAGTGAGGGCACCTTC.

V is TRBV9 and J is TRBJ2-7; D possibly corresponds to TRBD1 (6 bases). The CDR3 contains 14 residues. The germline V and J ends were trimmed by 0 bases and 3 bases, with 10 bases remaining between them. In germline, CDR1 is SGDLS, CDR2 YYNGEE. The CDR3 spells CASSVEDSYYEQYF. The DNA for the CDR3 is TGTGCCAGCAGCGTAGAGGACAGCTACTACGAGCAGTACTTC.

V and J are TRBV2 and TRBJ2-7; 8 nucleotides agree with TRBD2. The CDR3 is 12 residues long. The J segment lost 6 bases and the V segment lost 8 bases, leaving 6 bases of the junction unmatched. CDR1 SNHLY and CDR2 FYNNEI come from the germline V gene. CDR3 protein: CASRPGGREQYF. The CDR3 DNA sequence: TGTGCCAGCCGTCCGGGGGGGCGCGAGCAGTACTTC.

This chain connects TRBV13 to TRBJ2-7; D unclear. From germline, CDR1 is PRHDT and CDR2 FYEKMQ (reference sequence). The ends were cut back, 1 base at V and 6 bases at J, with 7 bases in the middle. CDR3 length: 12 amino acids. CDR3 sequence reads: CASSLVGSEQYF. CDR3 nucleotides: TGTGCCAGCAGCTTAGTGGGCTCCGAGCAGTACTTC.

V is TRBV7-8 and J is TRBJ1-1; the D gene is possibly TRBD1 (6 bases). The germline V gene has CDR1 SGHVS and CDR2 FQNEAQ. Trimming removed 1 base at V and 0 bases at J, with 9 bases between. CDR3 size: 15 residues. The CDR3 DNA sequence: TGTGCCAGCAGCTTAGAAGGACAGTTGAACACTGAAGCTTTCTTT. Its translation is CASSLEGQLNTEAFF.

Remarks on this clone: Germline and junction disagree at one end, which may indicate a read error. The gene calls are TRBV10-3 and TRBJ1-2; perhaps TRBD1 as D (6 bases). CDR3 length equals 13 residues. The germline V gene has CDR1 ENHRY and CDR2 SYGVKD. CDR3 amino acids: CAISESRTAGLDF. For the CDR3, the DNA is TGTGCCATCAGTGAGTCTAGGACAGCCGGGCTAGACTTC.

V and J are TRBV19 and TRBJ1-1; D is possibly TRBD1 (6 bases). Trimming took 1 base from V and 1 from J, leaving 13 bases between them. This CDR3 spans 16 amino acids. Germline values: CDR1 LNHDA, CDR2 SQIVND (reference sequence). This chain's CDR3 is CASSIGTTTGNTEAFF. CDR3 bases: TGTGCCAGTAGTATAGGAACGACGACAGGGAACACTGAAGCTTTCTTT.

The V and J genes are TRBV20-1 and TRBJ1-5; 7 bases are a match to TRBD1. J gave up 6 bases and V 3 bases, and 11 bases lay outside the gene matches. The V gene's germline CDR1 is DFQATT and CDR2 SNEGSKA (reference sequence). The CDR3 loop spans 15 amino acids. As DNA, the CDR3 is TGCAGTGCTAGTGTCGGCAGGGGGTTGGGTCAGCCCCAGCATTTT. Translation gives CSASVGRGLGQPQHF.

This clone has a single count. V and J are TRBV21-1 and TRBJ2-5; TRBD1 is the table's D call and was not checked against the DNA. TRBV21-1 is designated a pseudogene. CDR3 length: 12 amino acids. The CDR3 protein is CARNRVGETQYF. The CDR3 region has the DNA TGTGCCAGAAACAGGGTGGGGGAGACCCAGTACTTC.